This T cell receptor beta chain was found in a study of cytomegalovirus exposure and HLA in healthy donors. Study information: Early released data comprised 80 million to 90 million unique TCRs from HLA-typed donors. General study findings and limits: The majority of TCR sequences were rare, yet some public TCRs appeared in many donors. Using the classifier, cytomegalovirus status was reportedly diagnosed with high specificity and sensitivity.

The PCR made use of 60 Vbeta and 13 Jbeta primers. Profiling relied on immunoSEQ multiplex PCR, and the TCRdb table lists in-frame clones only, not all of them. The repertoire holds some 120,000 clones, with 79% as singletons. This clone was counted between two and nine times. Its antigen is still unknown. Other DNA sequences from this sample encode an identical CDR3 as well. The V gene's germline CDR1 is MNHEY and CDR2 SMNVEV (reference sequence). Trimming shortened V by 4 bases and J by 9 bases, and 10 bases separated the two germline ends. This CDR3 comprises 12 residues. Donors had nominal health at sampling but likely had unrecorded immune exposures.

This TCR was recovered from a man aged 25 to 40 in good health and CMV-seropositive. V is TRBV27 and J is TRBJ1-5, with D tentatively TRBD1 (5 bases). The sequenced sample consisted of PBMCs. As DNA, the CDR3 is TGTGCCAGCAGTTCTCAGGGTCTGCCCCAGCATTTT. This translates into CASSSQGLPQHF.